This T cell receptor (beta chain) appears in the sequencing data of a study of OX40 agonist ivuxolimab in advanced cancers. In germline, CDR1 is MDHEN, CDR2 SYDVKM. Trimming pared 5 bases from V and 2 bases from J, leaving 4 bases between. The CDR3 is made up of 11 amino acids. Only in-frame clones appear in the TCRdb table, and some are missing; sequencing was by immunoSEQ multiplex PCR. The data hold about 20,000 clones, with around four fifths observed a single time. The receptor comes from an adult with an advanced solid tumor such as melanoma, head and neck, liver or kidney cancer. The sequencing here drew on CD4+ or CD8+ T cells sorted from blood, taken in a trial of the OX40 agonist ivuxolimab. The chain employs TRBV28 and TRBJ2-7; D gene unclear. The CDR3 here is CASSLTYEQYF. The CDR3 nucleotides are TGTGCCAGCAGTCTAACCTACGAGCAGTACTTC. Looking up the rest from reference TRBV28 and TRBJ2-7 gives the full variable domain: DVKVTQSSRYLVKRTGEKVFLECVQDMDHENMFWYRQDPGLGLRLIYFSYDVKMKEKGDIPEGYSVSREKKERFSLILESASTNQTSMYLCASSLTYEQYFGPGTRLTVT.